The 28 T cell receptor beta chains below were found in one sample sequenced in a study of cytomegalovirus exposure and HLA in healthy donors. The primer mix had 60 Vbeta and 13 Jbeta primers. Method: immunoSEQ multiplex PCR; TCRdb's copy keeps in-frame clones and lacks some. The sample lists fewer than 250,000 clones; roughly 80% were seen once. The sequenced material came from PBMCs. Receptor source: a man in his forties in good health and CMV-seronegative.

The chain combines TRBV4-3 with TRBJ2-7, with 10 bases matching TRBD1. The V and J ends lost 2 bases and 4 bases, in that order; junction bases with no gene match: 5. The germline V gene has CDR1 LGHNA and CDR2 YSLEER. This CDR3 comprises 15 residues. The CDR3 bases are TGCGCCAGCAGCCAAACCTGGACAGGGGGGTACGAGCAGTACTTC. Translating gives CASSQTWTGGYEQYF.

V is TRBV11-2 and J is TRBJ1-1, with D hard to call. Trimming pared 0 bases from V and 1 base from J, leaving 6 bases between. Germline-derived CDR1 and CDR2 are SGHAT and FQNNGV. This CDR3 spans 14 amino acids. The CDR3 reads CASSLEGGNTEAFF. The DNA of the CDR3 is TGTGCCAGCAGCTTAGAAGGAGGGAACACTGAAGCTTTCTTT.

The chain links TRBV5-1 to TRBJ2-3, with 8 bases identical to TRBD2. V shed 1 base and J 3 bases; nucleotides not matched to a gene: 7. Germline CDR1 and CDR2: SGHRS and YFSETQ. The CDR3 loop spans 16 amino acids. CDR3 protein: CASSLRAGGGTDTQYF. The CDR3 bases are TGCGCCAGCAGCTTGAGGGCGGGAGGCGGTACAGATACGCAGTATTTT.

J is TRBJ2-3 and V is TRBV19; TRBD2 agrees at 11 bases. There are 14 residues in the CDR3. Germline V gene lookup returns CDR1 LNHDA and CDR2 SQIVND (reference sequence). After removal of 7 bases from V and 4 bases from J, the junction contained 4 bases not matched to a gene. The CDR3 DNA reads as TGTGCCAGTATGCTAGCGGGAGGATCAGATACGCAGTATTTT. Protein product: CASMLAGGSDTQYF.

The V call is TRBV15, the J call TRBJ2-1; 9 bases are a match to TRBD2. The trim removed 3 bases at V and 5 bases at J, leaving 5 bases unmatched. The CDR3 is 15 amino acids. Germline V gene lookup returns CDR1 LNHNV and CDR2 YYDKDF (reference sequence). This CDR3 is CATSSQRGANNEQFF. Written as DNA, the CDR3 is TGTGCCACCAGCAGTCAGCGGGGGGCGAACAATGAGCAGTTCTTC.

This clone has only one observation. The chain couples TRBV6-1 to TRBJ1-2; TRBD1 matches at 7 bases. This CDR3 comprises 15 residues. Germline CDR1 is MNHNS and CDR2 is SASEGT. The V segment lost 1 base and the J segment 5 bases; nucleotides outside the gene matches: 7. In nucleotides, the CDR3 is TGTGCCAGCAGTGAAGGGAATCCGGGACAGTATGGCTACACCTTC. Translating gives CASSEGNPGQYGYTF.

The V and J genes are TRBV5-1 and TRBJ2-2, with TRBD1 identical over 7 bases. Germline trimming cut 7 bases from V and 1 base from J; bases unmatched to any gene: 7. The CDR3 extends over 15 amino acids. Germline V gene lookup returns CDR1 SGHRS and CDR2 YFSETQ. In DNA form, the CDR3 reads TGCGCCAGCGGTACAGGGGAATGGAACACCGGGGAGCTGTTTTTT. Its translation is CASGTGEWNTGELFF. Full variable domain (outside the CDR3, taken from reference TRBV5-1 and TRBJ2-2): KAGVTQTPRYLIKTRGQQVTLSCSPISGHRSVSWYQQTPGQGLQFLFEYFSETQRNKGNFPGRFSGRQFSNSRSEMNVSTLELGDSALYLCASGTGEWNTGELFFGEGSRLTVL.

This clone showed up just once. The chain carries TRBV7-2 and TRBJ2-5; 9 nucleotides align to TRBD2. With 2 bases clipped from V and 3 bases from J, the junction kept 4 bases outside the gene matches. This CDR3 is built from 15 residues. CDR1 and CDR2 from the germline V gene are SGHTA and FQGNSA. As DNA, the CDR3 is TGTGCCAGCAGCTTACATAGCGGGGGAAAAGAGACCCAGTACTTC. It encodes CASSLHSGGKETQYF.

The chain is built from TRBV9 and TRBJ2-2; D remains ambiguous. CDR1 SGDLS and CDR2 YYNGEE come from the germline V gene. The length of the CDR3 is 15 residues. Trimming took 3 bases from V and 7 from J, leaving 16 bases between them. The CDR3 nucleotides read TGTGCCAGCAGCGCTGGGTTTGGCGGCGTCGGGGAGCTGTTTTTT. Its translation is CASSAGFGGVGELFF.

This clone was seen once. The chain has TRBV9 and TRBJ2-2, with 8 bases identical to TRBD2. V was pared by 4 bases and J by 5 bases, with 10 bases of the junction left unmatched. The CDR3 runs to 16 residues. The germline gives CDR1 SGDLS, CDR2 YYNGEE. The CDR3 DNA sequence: TGTGCCAGCAGCTCCTGGAGTAGCGGGGTTACCGGGGAGCTGTTTTTT. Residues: CASSSWSSGVTGELFF.

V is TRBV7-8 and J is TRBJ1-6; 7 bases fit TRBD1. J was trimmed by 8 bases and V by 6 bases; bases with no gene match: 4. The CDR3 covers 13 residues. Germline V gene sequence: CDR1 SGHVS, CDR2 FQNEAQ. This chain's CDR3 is CASRRDRDSPLHF. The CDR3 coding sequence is TGTGCCAGCAGGCGTGACAGGGATTCACCCCTCCACTTT.

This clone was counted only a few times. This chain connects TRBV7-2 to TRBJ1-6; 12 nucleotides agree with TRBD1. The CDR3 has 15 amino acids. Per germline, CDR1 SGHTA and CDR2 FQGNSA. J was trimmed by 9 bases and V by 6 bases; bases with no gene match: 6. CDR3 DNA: TGTGCCAGCAGAGCCGGGACAGGGGGCGCTTCACCCCTCCACTTT. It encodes CASRAGTGGASPLHF.

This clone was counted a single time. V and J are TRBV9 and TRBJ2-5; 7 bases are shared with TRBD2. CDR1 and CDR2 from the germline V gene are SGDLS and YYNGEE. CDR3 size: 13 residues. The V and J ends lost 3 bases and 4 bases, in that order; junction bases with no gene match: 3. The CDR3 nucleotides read TGTGCCAGCAGCGCGGGGGGTGGAGAGACCCAGTACTTC. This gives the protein CASSAGGGETQYF.

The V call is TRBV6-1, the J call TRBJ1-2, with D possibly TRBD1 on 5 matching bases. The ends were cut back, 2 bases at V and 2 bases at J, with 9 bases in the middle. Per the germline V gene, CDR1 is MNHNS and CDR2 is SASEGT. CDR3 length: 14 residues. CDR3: CASSESPGNYGYTF. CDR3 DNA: TGTGCCAGCAGTGAATCACCAGGGAACTATGGCTACACCTTC.

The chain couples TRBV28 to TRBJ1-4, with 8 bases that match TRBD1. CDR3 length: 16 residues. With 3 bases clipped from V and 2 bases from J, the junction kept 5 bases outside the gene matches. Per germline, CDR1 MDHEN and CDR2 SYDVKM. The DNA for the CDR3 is TGTGCCAGCAGTTTGTATCAGGGGGCGACTAATGAAAAACTGTTTTTT. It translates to CASSLYQGATNEKLFF. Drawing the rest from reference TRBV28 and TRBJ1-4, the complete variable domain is DVKVTQSSRYLVKRTGEKVFLECVQDMDHENMFWYRQDPGLGLRLIYFSYDVKMKEKGDIPEGYSVSREKKERFSLILESASTNQTSMYLCASSLYQGATNEKLFFGSGTQLSVL.

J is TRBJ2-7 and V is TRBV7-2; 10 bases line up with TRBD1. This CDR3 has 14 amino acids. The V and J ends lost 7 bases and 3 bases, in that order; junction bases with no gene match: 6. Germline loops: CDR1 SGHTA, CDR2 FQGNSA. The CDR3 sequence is CASNSGTGVYEQYF. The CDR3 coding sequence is TGTGCCAGCAACTCCGGGACAGGGGTCTACGAGCAGTACTTC.

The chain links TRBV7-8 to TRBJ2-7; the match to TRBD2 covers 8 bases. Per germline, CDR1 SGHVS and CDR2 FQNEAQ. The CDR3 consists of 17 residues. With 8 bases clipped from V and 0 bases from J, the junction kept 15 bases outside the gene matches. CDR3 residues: CASAPGGGGLASYEQYF. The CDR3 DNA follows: TGTGCCAGCGCTCCAGGAGGCGGGGGGCTTGCCTCCTACGAGCAGTACTTC.

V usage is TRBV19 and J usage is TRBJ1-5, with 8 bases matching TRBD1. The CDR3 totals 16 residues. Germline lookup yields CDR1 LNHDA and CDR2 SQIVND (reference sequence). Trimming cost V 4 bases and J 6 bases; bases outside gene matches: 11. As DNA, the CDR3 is TGTGCCAGTAGTAAGGGACAGGATGGGGTCAGTCAGCCCCAGCATTTT. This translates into CASSKGQDGVSQPQHF.

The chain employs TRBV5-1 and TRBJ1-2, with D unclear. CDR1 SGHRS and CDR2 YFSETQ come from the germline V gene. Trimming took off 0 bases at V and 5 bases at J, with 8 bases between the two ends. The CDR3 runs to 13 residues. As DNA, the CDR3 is TGCGCCAGCAGCTTGGCAGGAGGATATGGCTACACCTTC. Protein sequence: CASSLAGGYGYTF.

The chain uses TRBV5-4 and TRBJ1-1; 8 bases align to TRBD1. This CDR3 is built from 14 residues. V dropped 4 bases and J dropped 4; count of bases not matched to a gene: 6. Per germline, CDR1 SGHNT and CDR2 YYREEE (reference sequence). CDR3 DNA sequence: TGTGCCAGCAGCCCAGGGGGCGCGGGCACTGAAGCTTTCTTT. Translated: CASSPGGAGTEAFF.

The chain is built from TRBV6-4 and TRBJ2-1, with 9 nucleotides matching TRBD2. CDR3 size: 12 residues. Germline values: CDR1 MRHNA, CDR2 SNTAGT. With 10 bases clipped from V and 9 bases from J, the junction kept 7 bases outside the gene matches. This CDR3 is CATGLATGEQFF. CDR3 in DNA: TGTGCCACAGGACTAGCGACGGGTGAGCAGTTCTTC.

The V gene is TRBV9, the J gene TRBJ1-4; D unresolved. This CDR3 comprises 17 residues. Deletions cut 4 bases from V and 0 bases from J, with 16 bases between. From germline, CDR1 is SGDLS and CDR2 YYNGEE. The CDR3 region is CASSSLPDDSTNEKLFF. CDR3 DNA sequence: TGTGCCAGCAGCTCCCTCCCGGATGACTCAACTAATGAAAAACTGTTTTTT.

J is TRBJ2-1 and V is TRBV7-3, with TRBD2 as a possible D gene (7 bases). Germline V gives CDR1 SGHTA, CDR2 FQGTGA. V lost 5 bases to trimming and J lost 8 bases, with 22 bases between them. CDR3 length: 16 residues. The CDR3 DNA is TGTGCCAGCAGCCCCAGGAGGCGGGGGCTCGGGGATGAGCAGTTCTTC. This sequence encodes CASSPRRRGLGDEQFF.

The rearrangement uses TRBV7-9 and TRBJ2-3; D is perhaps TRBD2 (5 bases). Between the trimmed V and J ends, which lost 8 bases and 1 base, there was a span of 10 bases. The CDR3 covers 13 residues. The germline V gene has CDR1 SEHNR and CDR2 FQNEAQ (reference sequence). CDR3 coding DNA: TGTGCCAGCTCCCCCGGGGGCACAGATACGCAGTATTTT. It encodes CASSPGGTDTQYF.

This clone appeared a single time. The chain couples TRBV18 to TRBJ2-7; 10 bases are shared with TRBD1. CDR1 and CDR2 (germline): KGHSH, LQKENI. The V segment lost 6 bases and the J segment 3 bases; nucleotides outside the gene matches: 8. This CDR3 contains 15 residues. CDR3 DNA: TGTGCCAGCTCCCCGGGGGGGACAGGGGTCTACGAGCAGTACTTC. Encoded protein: CASSPGGTGVYEQYF. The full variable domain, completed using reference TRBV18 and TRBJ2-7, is NAGVMQNPRHLVRRRGQEARLRCSPMKGHSHVYWYRQLPEEGLKFMVYLQKENIIDESGMPKERFSAEFPKEGPSILRIQQVVRGDSAAYFCASSPGGTGVYEQYFGPGTRLTVT.

CDR3 bases: TGTGCCTGGAGTGGACTAACCGTCCTCCAGTTCTTC. It codes for CAWSGLTVLQFF. The chain couples TRBV30 to TRBJ2-1; D possibly corresponds to TRBD2 (5 bases). Per the germline V gene, CDR1 is GTSNPN and CDR2 is SVGIG (reference sequence). The CDR3 is 12 residues long. With 1 base removed from V and 13 bases from J, the gap between germline ends came to 14 bases. Drawing the rest from reference TRBV30 and TRBJ2-1, the complete variable domain is SQTIHQWPATLVQPVGSPLSLECTVEGTSNPNLYWYRQAAGRGLQLLFYSVGIGQISSEVPQNLSASRPQDRQFILSSKKLLLSDSGFYLCAWSGLTVLQFFGPGTRLTVL.

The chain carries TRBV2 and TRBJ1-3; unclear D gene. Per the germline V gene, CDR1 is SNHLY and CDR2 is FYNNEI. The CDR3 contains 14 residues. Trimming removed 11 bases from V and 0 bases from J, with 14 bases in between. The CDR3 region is CASKDGSSGNTIYF. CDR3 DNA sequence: TGTGCCTCTAAGGACGGGAGCTCTGGAAACACCATATATTTT.

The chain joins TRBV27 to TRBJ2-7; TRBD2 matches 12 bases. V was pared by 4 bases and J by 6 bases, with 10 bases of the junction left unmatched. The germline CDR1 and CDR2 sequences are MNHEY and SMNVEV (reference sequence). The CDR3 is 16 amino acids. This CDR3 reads CASSSRLAGVLGEQYF. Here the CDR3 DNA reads TGTGCCAGCAGTTCAAGACTAGCGGGAGTTTTGGGCGAGCAGTACTTC.